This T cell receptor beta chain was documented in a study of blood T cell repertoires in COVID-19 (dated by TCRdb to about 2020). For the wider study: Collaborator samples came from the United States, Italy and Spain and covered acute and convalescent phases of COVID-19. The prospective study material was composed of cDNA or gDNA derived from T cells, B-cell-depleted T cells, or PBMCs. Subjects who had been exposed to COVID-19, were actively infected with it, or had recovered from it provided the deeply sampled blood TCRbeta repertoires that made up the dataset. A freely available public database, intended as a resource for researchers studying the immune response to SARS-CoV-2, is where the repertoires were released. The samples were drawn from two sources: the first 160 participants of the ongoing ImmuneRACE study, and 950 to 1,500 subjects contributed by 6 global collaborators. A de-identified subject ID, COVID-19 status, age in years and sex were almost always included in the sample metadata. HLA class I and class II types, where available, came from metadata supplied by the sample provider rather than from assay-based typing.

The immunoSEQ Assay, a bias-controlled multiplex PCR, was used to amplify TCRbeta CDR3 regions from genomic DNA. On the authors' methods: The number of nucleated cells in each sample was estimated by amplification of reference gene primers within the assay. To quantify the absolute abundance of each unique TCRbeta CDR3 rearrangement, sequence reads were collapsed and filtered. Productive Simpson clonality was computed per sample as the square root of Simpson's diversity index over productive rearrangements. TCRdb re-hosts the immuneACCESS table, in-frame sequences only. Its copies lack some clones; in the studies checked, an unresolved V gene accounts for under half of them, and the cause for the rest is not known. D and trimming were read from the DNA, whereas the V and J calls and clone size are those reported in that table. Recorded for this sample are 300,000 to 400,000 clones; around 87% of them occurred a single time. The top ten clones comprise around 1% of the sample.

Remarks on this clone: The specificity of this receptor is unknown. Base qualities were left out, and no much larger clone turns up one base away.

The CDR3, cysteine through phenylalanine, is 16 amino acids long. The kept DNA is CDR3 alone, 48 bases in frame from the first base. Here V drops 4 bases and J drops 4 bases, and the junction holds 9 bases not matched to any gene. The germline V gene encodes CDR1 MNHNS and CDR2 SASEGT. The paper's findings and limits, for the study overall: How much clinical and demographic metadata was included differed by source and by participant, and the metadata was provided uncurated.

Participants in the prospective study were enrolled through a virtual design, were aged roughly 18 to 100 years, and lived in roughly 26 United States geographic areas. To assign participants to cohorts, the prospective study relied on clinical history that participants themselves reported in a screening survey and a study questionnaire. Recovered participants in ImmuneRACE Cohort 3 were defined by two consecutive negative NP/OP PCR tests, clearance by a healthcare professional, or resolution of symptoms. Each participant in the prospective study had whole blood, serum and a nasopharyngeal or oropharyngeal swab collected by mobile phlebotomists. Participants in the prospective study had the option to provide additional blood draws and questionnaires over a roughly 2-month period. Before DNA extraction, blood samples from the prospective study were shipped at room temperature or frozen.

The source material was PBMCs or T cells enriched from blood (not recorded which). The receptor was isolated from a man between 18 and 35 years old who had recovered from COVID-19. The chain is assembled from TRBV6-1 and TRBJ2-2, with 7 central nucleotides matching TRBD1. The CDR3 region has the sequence CASSALDRESTGELFF. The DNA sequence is TGTGCCAGCAGTGCCCTCGACAGGGAGAGCACCGGGGAGCTGTTTTTT.